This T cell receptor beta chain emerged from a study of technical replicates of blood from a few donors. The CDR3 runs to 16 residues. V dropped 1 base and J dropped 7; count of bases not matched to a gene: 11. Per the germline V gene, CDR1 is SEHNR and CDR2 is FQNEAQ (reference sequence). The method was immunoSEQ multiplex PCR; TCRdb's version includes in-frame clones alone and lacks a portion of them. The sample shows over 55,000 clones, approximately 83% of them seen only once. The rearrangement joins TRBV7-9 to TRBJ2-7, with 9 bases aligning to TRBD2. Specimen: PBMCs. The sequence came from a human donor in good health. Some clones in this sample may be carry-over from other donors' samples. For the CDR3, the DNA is TGTGCCAGCAGCTTAGATAGCGGGAGTTCCCCCTGGGAGCAGTACTTC. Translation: CASSLDSGSSPWEQYF.